The rows below give T cell receptor beta chains drawn from one sample of a study of T cell repertoires in cytomegalovirus infection. Antigens of these TCRs are unknown. One entry per CDR3 protein results from TCRdb running MiXCR on the reads. The sample yields over 45,000 distinct CDR3 sequences, about a fifth seen once. The material was CD8+ T cells from cultured PBMCs, obtained from culture after CMV antigen stimulation. These TCRs come from a human donor in good health (CMV status not recorded). Some clones in this sample may be carry-over from other donors' samples. The CDR3 runs from the conserved cysteine through the conserved F or W. The order of the fields is clone size, J gene, D gene, V gene, CDR3 protein, CDR3 DNA. The D gene is left open where the match is weak. Size values are once, few and many counts, or a class for expanded clones, and some rows have none.

abundance: .
j_gene: TRBJ1-5
d_gene: TRBD1
v_gene: TRBV6-1
CDR3aa: CASSLFGQGNQPQHF
CDR3nt: TGTGCCAGCAGCCTTTTCGGACAGGGCAATCAGCCCCAGCATTTT

abundance: .
j_gene: TRBJ2-6
d_gene: TRBD1
v_gene: TRBV7-6
CDR3aa: CASSSGTVTGANVLTF
CDR3nt: TGTGCCAGCAGCTCCGGGACAGTCACTGGGGCCAACGTCCTGACTTTC

abundance: .
j_gene: TRBJ2-7
d_gene: .
v_gene: TRBV5-8
CDR3aa: CASSWTGLPLYEQYF
CDR3nt: TGTGCCAGCAGCTGGACCGGACTTCCCCTCTACGAGCAGTACTTC

abundance: few
j_gene: TRBJ2-5
d_gene: .
v_gene: TRBV12-3/TRBV12-4
CDR3aa: CASTLGGRETQYF
CDR3nt: TGTGCCAGCACCTTAGGGGGAAGAGAGACCCAGTACTTC

abundance: few
j_gene: TRBJ2-7
d_gene: .
v_gene: TRBV2
CDR3aa: CASSEGRGNYYEQYF
CDR3nt: TGTGCCAGCAGTGAAGGGAGGGGCAACTACTACGAGCAGTACTTC

abundance: many
j_gene: TRBJ2-3
d_gene: .
v_gene: TRBV6-2/TRBV6-3
CDR3aa: CASSGLPPADTQYF
CDR3nt: TGTGCCAGCAGTGGACTTCCCCCCGCAGATACGCAGTATTTT

abundance: .
j_gene: TRBJ1-2
d_gene: .
v_gene: TRBV7-2
CDR3aa: CASSLLGEGYGYTF
CDR3nt: TGTGCCAGCAGCCTCCTGGGGGAGGGCTATGGCTACACCTTC

abundance: .
j_gene: TRBJ1-1
d_gene: .
v_gene: TRBV10-3
CDR3aa: CAISESGDTEAFF
CDR3nt: TGTGCCATCAGTGAGTCGGGGGACACTGAAGCTTTCTTT

abundance: .
j_gene: TRBJ2-4
d_gene: .
v_gene: TRBV7-2
CDR3aa: CASSLNRAPGNIQYF
CDR3nt: TGTGCCAGCAGCCTCAACAGGGCCCCAGGAAACATTCAGTACTTC

abundance: many
j_gene: TRBJ2-5
d_gene: .
v_gene: TRBV20-1
CDR3aa: CSARVIGQETQYF
CDR3nt: TGCAGTGCTAGAGTGATAGGGCAGGAGACCCAGTACTTC

abundance: .
j_gene: TRBJ1-1
d_gene: TRBD1
v_gene: TRBV28
CDR3aa: CASSAYRGQGAFF
CDR3nt: TGTGCCAGCAGTGCGTACAGGGGGCAGGGAGCTTTCTTT

abundance: .
j_gene: TRBJ2-1
d_gene: .
v_gene: TRBV11-1
CDR3aa: CASSFVGGRGEQFF
CDR3nt: TGTGCCAGCAGCTTCGTGGGAGGCCGAGGTGAGCAGTTCTTC

abundance: .
j_gene: TRBJ1-1
d_gene: .
v_gene: TRBV5-4
CDR3aa: CASSFHPGFPEAFF
CDR3nt: TGTGCCAGCAGCTTTCATCCAGGCTTCCCTGAAGCTTTCTTT

abundance: few
j_gene: TRBJ2-7
d_gene: TRBD2
v_gene: TRBV7-2
CDR3aa: CASRSSGHGAYEQYF
CDR3nt: TGTGCCAGCAGATCTAGCGGGCACGGGGCCTACGAGCAGTACTTC

abundance: .
j_gene: TRBJ2-5
d_gene: TRBD1
v_gene: TRBV7-6
CDR3aa: CASSPRPGQGGETQYF
CDR3nt: TGTGCCAGCAGCCCGAGGCCGGGACAGGGAGGGGAGACCCAGTACTTC

abundance: .
j_gene: TRBJ1-5
d_gene: TRBD1
v_gene: TRBV20-1
CDR3aa: CSASQGGNQPQHF
CDR3nt: TGCAGTGCTTCACAGGGGGGCAATCAGCCCCAGCATTTT

abundance: few
j_gene: TRBJ1-2
d_gene: TRBD1
v_gene: TRBV7-6
CDR3aa: CASSLGGTGGYGYTF
CDR3nt: TGTGCCAGCAGCTTAGGGGGGACAGGGGGATATGGCTACACCTTC

abundance: few
j_gene: TRBJ2-5
d_gene: TRBD2
v_gene: TRBV6-2/TRBV6-3
CDR3aa: CASSYSTSGGPETQYF
CDR3nt: TGTGCCAGCAGTTACTCGACTAGCGGGGGGCCCGAGACCCAGTACTTC

abundance: few
j_gene: TRBJ1-2
d_gene: .
v_gene: TRBV27
CDR3aa: CATYRAGGNYGYTF
CDR3nt: TGTGCCACCTACCGCGCAGGAGGAAACTATGGCTACACCTTC

abundance: .
j_gene: TRBJ1-4
d_gene: .
v_gene: TRBV7-6
CDR3aa: CASSLDPGAREKLFF
CDR3nt: TGTGCCAGCAGCTTAGACCCGGGGGCAAGGGAAAAACTGTTTTTT

abundance: few
j_gene: TRBJ2-7
d_gene: .
v_gene: TRBV27
CDR3aa: CASSLGGPYEQYF
CDR3nt: TGTGCCAGCAGTTTAGGGGGACCCTACGAGCAGTACTTC

abundance: .
j_gene: TRBJ1-1
d_gene: .
v_gene: TRBV24-1
CDR3aa: CATSDSRMRISNTEAFF
CDR3nt: TGTGCCACCAGTGATTCCCGAATGAGGATTTCGAACACTGAAGCTTTCTTT

abundance: .
j_gene: TRBJ2-3
d_gene: .
v_gene: TRBV19
CDR3aa: CASSPRRNDRLGDTQYF
CDR3nt: TGTGCCAGTAGTCCTCGGCGGAATGACAGGTTGGGAGATACGCAGTATTTT